This passage covers 15 T cell receptor beta chains from one sample sequenced in a study of control samples from healthy donors and cancer patients. Clones were sequenced by immunoSEQ multiplex PCR, and TCRdb holds only the in-frame ones, with some missing. The profile shows about 83,000 clones, 90% to 95% of them singletons. Sequencing was performed on blood. The receptor source for this set is a young man in good health.

This clone was observed once. V gene TRBV5-1 combines with J gene TRBJ2-5; 9 bases align to TRBD1. Trimming at V came to 1 base and at J to 2 bases, leaving 3 bases not matched to a gene. The CDR3 is 15 amino acids. Germline V gene sequence: CDR1 SGHRS, CDR2 YFSETQ. The CDR3 DNA is TGCGCCAGCAGCTTGATTGGACAGGGGCAAGAGACCCAGTACTTC. Residues: CASSLIGQGQETQYF.

This chain uses TRBV15 with TRBJ2-2, with D unclear. Trimming left V 0 bases short and J 2 bases short, with 7 bases between. Germline values: CDR1 LNHNV, CDR2 YYDKDF (reference sequence). The CDR3 is 15 amino acids. CDR3 amino acids: CATSREAINTGELFF. CDR3 bases: TGTGCCACCAGCAGAGAGGCCATCAACACCGGGGAGCTGTTTTTT.

The rearrangement links TRBV29-1 to TRBJ2-4; a possible D gene is TRBD2 (6 bases). Germline V gene data show CDR1 as SQVTM and CDR2 as ANQGSEA. The CDR3 is 13 residues long. Trimming removed 5 bases at V and 3 bases at J, with 11 bases between. CDR3 amino acids: CSVLGTHKNIQYF. CDR3 sequence (DNA): TGCAGCGTTCTCGGGACTCACAAAAACATTCAGTACTTC.

The chain carries TRBV27 and TRBJ2-5; TRBD1 is a possible D gene (5 bases). Germline loops: CDR1 MNHEY, CDR2 SMNVEV (reference sequence). Trimming shortened V by 6 bases and J by 5 bases, and 13 bases separated the two germline ends. The CDR3 totals 13 residues. The CDR3 region has the DNA TGTGCCAGCAGCCCGTCCTACAGGGAGACCCAGTACTTC. Its translation: CASSPSYRETQYF.

The V call is TRBV10-3, the J call TRBJ2-3; TRBD2 might be the D (5 bases). V lost 11 bases, J lost 0 bases, and 9 bases lay in between. CDR3 size: 12 residues. The germline V gene has CDR1 ENHRY and CDR2 SYGVKD. Here the CDR3 reads CACRGSTDTQYF. The DNA for the CDR3 is TGTGCCTGCCGGGGAAGCACAGATACGCAGTATTTT.

J is TRBJ1-1 and V is TRBV28, with no clear D. The V gene's germline CDR1 is MDHEN and CDR2 SYDVKM. Trimming removed 11 bases at V and 0 bases at J, with 13 bases between. The CDR3 runs 13 residues. The CDR3 nucleotides read TGTGCCGGTCGTCGGTCTGTGAACACTGAAGCTTTCTTT. It encodes CAGRRSVNTEAFF.

On this clone itself: This sample also contains other DNA sequences that code for the same CDR3. J is TRBJ2-1 and V is TRBV7-9, with D tentatively TRBD2 (6 bases). This CDR3 has 13 residues. V lost 5 bases and J 5 bases, leaving 10 bases between the germline ends. The germline V gene has CDR1 SEHNR and CDR2 FQNEAQ (reference sequence). The CDR3 nucleotides read TGTGCCAGCAGCCCCCCGGGGGACAATGAGCAGTTCTTC. Its protein is CASSPPGDNEQFF. The whole variable domain, filled in from reference TRBV7-9 and TRBJ2-1, reads DTGVSQNPRHKITKRGQNVTFRCDPISEHNRLYWYRQTLGQGPEFLTYFQNEAQLEKSRLLSDRFSAERPKGSFSTLEIQRTEQGDSAMYLCASSPPGDNEQFFGPGTRLTVL.

The chain employs TRBV13 and TRBJ2-5; 7 bases align to TRBD1. Germline values: CDR1 PRHDT, CDR2 FYEKMQ (reference sequence). V lost 4 bases and J lost 4; bases outside the gene matches: 12. The CDR3 is 16 amino acids. The CDR3 loop is CASSSNGEQGRETQYF. The CDR3 bases are TGTGCCAGCAGCTCAAACGGCGAACAGGGGAGAGAGACCCAGTACTTC.

The J gene is TRBJ1-4, the V gene TRBV7-9; no reliable D call. Germline V gives CDR1 SEHNR, CDR2 FQNEAQ (reference sequence). This CDR3 has 15 amino acids. Trimming shortened V by 0 bases and J by 4 bases, and 9 bases separated the two germline ends. The CDR3 bases are TGTGCCAGCAGCTTAGCGCCAGTGGGTAATGAAAAACTGTTTTTT. It translates to CASSLAPVGNEKLFF. The full variable domain, with the rest looked up from reference TRBV7-9 and TRBJ1-4, is DTGVSQNPRHKITKRGQNVTFRCDPISEHNRLYWYRQTLGQGPEFLTYFQNEAQLEKSRLLSDRFSAERPKGSFSTLEIQRTEQGDSAMYLCASSLAPVGNEKLFFGSGTQLSVL.

The chain employs TRBV2 and TRBJ2-5; TRBD2 aligns across 9 bases. CDR1 and CDR2 (germline): SNHLY, FYNNEI. CDR3 size: 15 residues. V was pared by 2 bases and J by 5 bases, with 6 bases of the junction left unmatched. This chain's CDR3 is CASSERGGRGETQYF. The CDR3 nucleotides are TGTGCCAGCAGTGAACGTGGCGGGAGGGGTGAGACCCAGTACTTC.

This sequence joins TRBV19 and TRBJ2-1, with a possible D match to TRBD1 (6 bases). The germline V gene encodes CDR1 LNHDA and CDR2 SQIVND (reference sequence). Trimming left V 10 bases short and J 6 bases short, with 13 bases between. This CDR3 spans 12 amino acids. The CDR3 DNA sequence: TGTGCCACCTCAGGGGTTCTCAATGAGCAGTTCTTC. Translated, it gives CATSGVLNEQFF.

V and J are TRBV27 and TRBJ2-7; 7 bases map to TRBD1. This CDR3 is 13 amino acids long. CDR1 and CDR2 (germline): MNHEY, SMNVEV (reference sequence). V was pared by 5 bases and J by 3 bases, with 4 bases of the junction left unmatched. CDR3 amino acids: CASSRDSFYEQYF. CDR3 bases: TGTGCCAGCAGTAGGGACAGTTTCTACGAGCAGTACTTC.

The gene calls are TRBV5-4 and TRBJ1-1, with TRBD1 identical over 9 bases. CDR3 size: 14 residues. Trimming cost V 3 bases and J 1 base; bases outside gene matches: 1. Germline CDR1 and CDR2: SGHNT and YYREEE (reference sequence). The CDR3 DNA follows: TGTGCCAGCAGCTGGGGACAGGGGAACACTGAAGCTTTCTTT. This gives the protein CASSWGQGNTEAFF.

The chain joins TRBV5-1 to TRBJ2-2; TRBD2 matches 9 bases. V lost 0 bases, J lost 5 bases, and 5 bases stayed unmatched. The V gene's germline CDR1 is SGHRS and CDR2 YFSETQ. This CDR3 has 16 amino acids. This CDR3 reads CASSLGASGVTGELFF. CDR3 coding DNA: TGCGCCAGCAGCTTGGGGGCTAGCGGGGTTACCGGGGAGCTGTTTTTT.

In DNA, the CDR3 is TGCGCCAGCAGCTGGACGGACCCCTTGGGCAATGAGCAGTTCTTC. Translating it yields CASSWTDPLGNEQFF. The chain is built from TRBV5-1 and TRBJ2-1; D is unclear. The CDR3 spans 15 residues. With 3 bases removed from V and 6 bases from J, the gap between germline ends came to 16 bases. The germline CDR1 and CDR2 sequences are SGHRS and YFSETQ.